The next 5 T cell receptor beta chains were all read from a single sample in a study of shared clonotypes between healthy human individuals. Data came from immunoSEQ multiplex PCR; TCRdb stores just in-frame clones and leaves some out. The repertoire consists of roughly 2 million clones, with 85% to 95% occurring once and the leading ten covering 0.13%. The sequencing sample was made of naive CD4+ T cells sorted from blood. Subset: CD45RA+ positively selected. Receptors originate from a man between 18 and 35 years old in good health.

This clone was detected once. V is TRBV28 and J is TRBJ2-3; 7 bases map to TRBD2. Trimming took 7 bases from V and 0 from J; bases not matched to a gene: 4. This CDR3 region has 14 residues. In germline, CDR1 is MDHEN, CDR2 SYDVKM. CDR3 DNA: TGTGCCAGCACACCGGGACTAAGCACAGATACGCAGTATTTT. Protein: CASTPGLSTDTQYF.

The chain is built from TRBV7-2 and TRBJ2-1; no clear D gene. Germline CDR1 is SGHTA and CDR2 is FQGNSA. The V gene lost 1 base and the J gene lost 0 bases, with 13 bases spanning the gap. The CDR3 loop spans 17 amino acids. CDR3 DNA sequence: TGTGCCAGCAGCTTAGGTCAGGCCGTAGGCTCCTACAATGAGCAGTTCTTC. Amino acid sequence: CASSLGQAVGSYNEQFF.

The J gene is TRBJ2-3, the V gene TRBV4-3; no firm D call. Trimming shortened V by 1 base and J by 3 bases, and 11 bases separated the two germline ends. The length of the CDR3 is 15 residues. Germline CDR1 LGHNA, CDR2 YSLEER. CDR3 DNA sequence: TGCGCCAGCAGCCAAGTATATTCGGCGACAGATACGCAGTATTTT. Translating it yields CASSQVYSATDTQYF.

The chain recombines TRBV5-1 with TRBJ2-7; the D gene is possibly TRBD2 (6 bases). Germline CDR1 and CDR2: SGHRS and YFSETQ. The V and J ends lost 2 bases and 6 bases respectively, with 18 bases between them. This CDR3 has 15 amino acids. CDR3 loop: CASSFDSGRYFEQYF. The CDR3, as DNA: TGCGCCAGCAGCTTTGACTCAGGGAGGTACTTCGAGCAGTACTTC.

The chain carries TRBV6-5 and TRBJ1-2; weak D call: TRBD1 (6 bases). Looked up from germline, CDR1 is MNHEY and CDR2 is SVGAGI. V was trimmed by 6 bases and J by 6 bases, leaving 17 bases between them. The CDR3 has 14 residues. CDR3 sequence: CASRPPGTIHGYTF. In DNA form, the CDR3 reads TGTGCCAGCAGGCCCCCCGGGACAATCCATGGCTACACCTTC.